This is a list of T cell receptor beta chains from one sample in a study of shared clonotypes between healthy human individuals. Libraries were prepared by immunoSEQ multiplex PCR; TCRdb keeps only in-frame clonotypes and omits some of them. The sample has around 530,000 clones; roughly 79% are singletons. Sequencing was done on a sample of PBMCs. Source of these receptors: a woman in her forties in good health. Some clones in this sample may be carry-over from other donors' samples. The CDR3 runs from the conserved cysteine through the conserved F or W. Fields, in order: J gene, V gene, D gene, CDR3 protein. The D gene is left open where the match is weak.

>TRBJ1-3|TRBV4-1|TRBD1
CASSLQDRAGNTIYF
>TRBJ2-7|TRBV27|TRBD2
CASSYERESYEQYF
>TRBJ2-5|TRBV7-9|-
CASSLTPTVQETQYF
>TRBJ1-5|TRBV30|-
CAWSFGSGQPQHF
>TRBJ1-1|TRBV5-1|-
CASSLDPSTEAFF
>TRBJ1-1|TRBV28|TRBD1
CASSKTGPGYGAFF
>TRBJ1-1|TRBV27|TRBD1
CASSPRQGPNTEAFF
>TRBJ2-7|TRBV5-1|TRBD1
CASRLTGGYEQYF
>TRBJ1-6|TRBV2|-
CASSARRGSTSPLHF
>TRBJ1-2|TRBV28|-
CASQGDRGYTF
>TRBJ1-4|TRBV5-1|TRBD1
CASSPAGGGNEKLFF
>TRBJ2-5|TRBV11-2|-
CASSLMRGFSQETQYF
>TRBJ2-6|TRBV4-2|-
CASSQDAGSGANVLTF
>TRBJ2-7|TRBV5-8|-
CASSQDEGQGVDEQYF
>TRBJ2-1|TRBV7-2|TRBD2
CASSLDPSGSTYEQFF
>TRBJ1-4|TRBV27|TRBD1
CASSVGQGVRKLFF
>TRBJ2-7|TRBV18|-
CASSTGARYEQYF
>TRBJ2-5|TRBV11-2|-
CASSLGRVETQYF
>TRBJ1-5|TRBV6-5|-
CASRPTGISNQPQHF
>TRBJ2-5|TRBV30|TRBD1
CAWSGTGPGTQYF
>TRBJ2-7|TRBV7-8|TRBD1
CATRTGVAEQYF
>TRBJ2-7|TRBV5-5|-
CASGQAYEQYF
>TRBJ2-7|TRBV7-9|-
CASSLSSYEQYF
>TRBJ2-7|TRBV10-2|-
CASSVWAGAYEQYF
>TRBJ2-5|TRBV28|-
CATNYYSGPGRETQYF
>TRBJ2-7|TRBV7-3|TRBD2
CASSSGRGYEQYF